These 3 T cell receptor beta chains came from one sample sequenced in a study of OX40 agonist ivuxolimab in advanced cancers. Generated by immunoSEQ multiplex PCR, the TCRdb table keeps only in-frame clones and is missing some. The sample lists tens of thousands of clones, 70% to 85% occurring once. The specimen comprised CD4+ or CD8+ T cells sorted from blood, sampled in a trial of the OX40 agonist ivuxolimab. All receptors derive from an adult with an advanced solid tumor such as melanoma, head and neck, liver or kidney cancer.

The table lists this clone with a count of one. V and J are TRBV27 and TRBJ1-5, with D unclear. V was trimmed by 2 bases and J by 0 bases, leaving 8 bases between them. This CDR3 has 15 amino acids. Looked up from germline, CDR1 is MNHEY and CDR2 is SMNVEV (reference sequence). The CDR3 loop is CASSLGLYSNQPQHF. CDR3 nucleotides: TGTGCCAGCAGTTTAGGGCTTTATAGCAATCAGCCCCAGCATTTT.

V usage is TRBV5-6 and J usage is TRBJ2-2; the D gene is possibly TRBD2 (5 bases). Trimming cost V 4 bases and J 4 bases, with 11 bases left between them. CDR1 is SGHDT, CDR2 YYEEEE, per germline. The CDR3 extends over 14 amino acids. CDR3 DNA sequence: TGTGCCAGCAGCAGCGGACCGGGCACCGGGGAGCTGTTTTTT. The encoded protein is CASSSGPGTGELFF.

The V call is TRBV7-9, the J call TRBJ1-3; D is undetermined. The CDR3 extends over 13 amino acids. V was clipped by 2 bases and J by 0 bases, with 2 bases between them. Germline CDR1 is SEHNR and CDR2 is FQNEAQ (reference sequence). Here the CDR3 reads CASSLSSGNTIYF. DNA for the CDR3: TGTGCCAGCAGCTTAAGCTCTGGAAACACCATATATTTT.